Sequencing of this T cell receptor (beta chain) was carried out in a study of cytomegalovirus exposure and HLA in healthy donors. Study conclusions and caveats: Reported performance of the classifier showed diagnosis of cytomegalovirus status with high specificity and sensitivity. An Asian-associated ancestry cluster reportedly showed fewer N-insertions than the approximately 690-donor mean in a later analysis.

Details on this clone: Its antigen remains unknown.

PCR used 60 Vbeta primers and 13 Jbeta primers. TCRdb's table, derived via immunoSEQ multiplex PCR, lists solely in-frame clones and lacks some. The sample contains 75,000 to 100,000 clones, 70% to 75% of which appear only once. V was pared by 5 bases and J by 3 bases, with 9 bases of the junction left unmatched. Germline V gene lookup returns CDR1 SGHVS and CDR2 FQNEAQ. The CDR3 is made up of 16 amino acids. The source material was PBMCs. The rearrangement uses TRBV7-8 and TRBJ2-2; 7 nucleotides align to TRBD1. The receptor was isolated from a man aged 35-49 years in good health and CMV-seronegative. The CDR3 protein is CASSRPNRGDTGELFF. The CDR3 nucleotides read TGTGCCAGCAGCCGCCCCAACAGGGGAGACACCGGGGAGCTGTTTTTT.